A single TCR beta chain is shown here with its context. This sample was included in a study of blood T cell repertoires in COVID-19. Study-level background: Specimens from acute and convalescent COVID-19 originated in the United States, Italy and Spain. PBMCs, B-cell-depleted T cells, or T cells were the source of the cDNA or gDNA that made up the material.

Authors' processing steps: Amplification of reference gene primers provided the estimated nucleated cell counts. The repertoire was sequenced with immunoSEQ multiplex PCR; TCRdb's copy has only in-frame clones and lacks some. The D gene and trimming were derived from the DNA, and the V and J assignments and clone size from that table. The repertoire includes about 71,000 clones, 85% to 90% of them detected once, and 7.5% to 9% sits in the top ten. The sequence derives from a man over 45 with active COVID-19. The sequenced sample consisted of peripheral blood.

CDR3 DNA: TGTGCCAGCACCAATAACGAGGCCCTCGAGGCAGACTCCTATAATTCACCCCTCCACTTT. It codes for CASTNNEALEADSYNSPLHF. This chain uses TRBV2 with TRBJ1-6; D uncertain. Germline loops: CDR1 SNHLY, CDR2 FYNNEI. The CDR3 covers 20 residues. Trimming shortened V by 7 bases and J by 0 bases, and 25 bases separated the two germline ends. Drawing the rest from reference TRBV2 and TRBJ1-6, the complete variable domain is EPEVTQTPSHQVTQMGQEVILRCVPISNHLYFYWYRQILGQKVEFLVSFYNNEISEKSEIFDDQFSVERPDGSNFTLKIRSTKLEDSAMYFCASTNNEALEADSYNSPLHFGNGTRLTVT.